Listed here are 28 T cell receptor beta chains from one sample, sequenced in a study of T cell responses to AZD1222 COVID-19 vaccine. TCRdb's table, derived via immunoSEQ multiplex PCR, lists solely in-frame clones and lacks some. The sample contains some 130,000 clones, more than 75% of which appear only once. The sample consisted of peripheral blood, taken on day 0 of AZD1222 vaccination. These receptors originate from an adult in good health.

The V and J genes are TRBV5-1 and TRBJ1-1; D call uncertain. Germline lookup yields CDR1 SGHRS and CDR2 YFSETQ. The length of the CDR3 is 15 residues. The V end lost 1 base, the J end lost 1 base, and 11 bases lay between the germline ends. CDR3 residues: CASSLRWQANTEAFF. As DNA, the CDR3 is TGCGCCAGCAGCTTGAGGTGGCAGGCGAACACTGAAGCTTTCTTT.

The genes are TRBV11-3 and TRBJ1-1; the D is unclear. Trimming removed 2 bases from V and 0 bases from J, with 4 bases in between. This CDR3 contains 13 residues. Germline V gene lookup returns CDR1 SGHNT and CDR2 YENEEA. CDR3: CASSLRVNTEAFF. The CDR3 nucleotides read TGTGCCAGCAGCTTACGGGTGAACACTGAAGCTTTCTTT. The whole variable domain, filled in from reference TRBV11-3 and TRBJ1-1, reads EAGVVQSPRYKIIEKKQPVAFWCNPISGHNTLYWYLQNLGQGPELLIRYENEEAVDDSQLPKDRFSAERLKGVDSTLKIQPAELGDSAVYLCASSLRVNTEAFFGQGTRLTVV.

The DNA of the CDR3 is TGTGCCAGCGCCCTCGGCAATCAGCCCCAGCATTTT. Amino acid sequence: CASALGNQPQHF. V is TRBV6-5 and J is TRBJ1-5, with no clear D. Trimming removed 8 bases from V and 2 bases from J, with 7 bases in between. The germline CDR1 and CDR2 sequences are MNHEY and SVGAGI. The CDR3 totals 12 residues.

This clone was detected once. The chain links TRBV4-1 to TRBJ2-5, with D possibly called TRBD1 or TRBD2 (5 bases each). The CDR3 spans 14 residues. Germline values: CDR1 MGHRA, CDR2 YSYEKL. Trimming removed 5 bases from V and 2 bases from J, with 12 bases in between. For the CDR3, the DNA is TGCGCCAGCAGCTCCCGGGACGGGCAAGAGACCCAGTACTTC. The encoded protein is CASSSRDGQETQYF.

As DNA, the CDR3 is TGTGCCAGCAGCTTATTTCAGAATAGCAATCAGCCCCAGCATTTT. This translates into CASSLFQNSNQPQHF. The chain employs TRBV7-2 and TRBJ1-5; D is uncertain. This CDR3 has 15 amino acids. Germline V gives CDR1 SGHTA, CDR2 FQGNSA. V dropped 2 bases and J dropped 0 bases, with 8 bases sitting between them.

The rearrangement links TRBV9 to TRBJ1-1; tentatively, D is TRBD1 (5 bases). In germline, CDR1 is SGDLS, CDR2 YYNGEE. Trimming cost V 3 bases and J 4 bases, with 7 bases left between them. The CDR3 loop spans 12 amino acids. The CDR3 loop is CASSGDVTEAFF. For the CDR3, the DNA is TGTGCCAGCAGCGGGGACGTCACTGAAGCTTTCTTT.

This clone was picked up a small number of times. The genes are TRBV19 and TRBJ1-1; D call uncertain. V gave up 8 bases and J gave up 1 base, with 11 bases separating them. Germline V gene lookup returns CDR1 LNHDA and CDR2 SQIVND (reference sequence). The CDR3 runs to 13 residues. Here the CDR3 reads CASQARQNTEAFF. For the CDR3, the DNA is TGTGCCAGTCAGGCACGGCAGAACACTGAAGCTTTCTTT.

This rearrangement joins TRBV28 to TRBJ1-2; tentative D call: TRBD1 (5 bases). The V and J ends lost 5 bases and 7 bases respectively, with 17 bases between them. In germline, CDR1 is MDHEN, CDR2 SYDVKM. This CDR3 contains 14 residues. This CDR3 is CASSPLDRTRGYTF. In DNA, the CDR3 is TGTGCCAGCAGTCCTCTGGACCGGACACGTGGCTACACCTTC.

The chain's CDR3 is CASSGRGMGTEAFF. As DNA, the CDR3 is TGTGCCAGCAGTGGGAGGGGAATGGGGACTGAAGCTTTCTTT. The chain employs TRBV28 and TRBJ1-1; tentative D call: TRBD1 (5 bases). V was cut by 5 bases and J by 5 bases, with 15 bases left in between. This CDR3 comprises 14 residues. The germline V gene encodes CDR1 MDHEN and CDR2 SYDVKM.

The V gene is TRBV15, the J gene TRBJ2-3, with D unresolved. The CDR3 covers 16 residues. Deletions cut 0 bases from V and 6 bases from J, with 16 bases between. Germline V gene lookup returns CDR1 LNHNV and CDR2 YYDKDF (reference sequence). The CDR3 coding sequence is TGTGCCACCAGCAGAGAAAGTGTCGCTCGGTACGATACGCAGTATTTT. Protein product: CATSRESVARYDTQYF.

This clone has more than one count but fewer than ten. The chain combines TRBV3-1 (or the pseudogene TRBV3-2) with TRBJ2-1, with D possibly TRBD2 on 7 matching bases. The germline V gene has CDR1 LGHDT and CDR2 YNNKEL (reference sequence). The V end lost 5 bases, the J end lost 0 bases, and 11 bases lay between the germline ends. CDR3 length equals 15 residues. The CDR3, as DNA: TGTGCCAGCAGCTCGGGGGGCGGCTCCTACAATGAGCAGTTCTTC. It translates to CASSSGGGSYNEQFF.

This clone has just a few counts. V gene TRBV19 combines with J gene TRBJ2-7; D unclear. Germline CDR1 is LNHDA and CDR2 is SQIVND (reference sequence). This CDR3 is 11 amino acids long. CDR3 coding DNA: TGTGCAACCCGGGCGTCCTACGAGCAGTACTTC. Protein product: CATRASYEQYF. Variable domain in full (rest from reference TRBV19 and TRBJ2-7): DGGITQSPKYLFRKEGQNVTLSCEQNLNHDAMYWYRQDPGQGLRLIYYSQIVNDFQKGDIAEGYSVSREKKESFPLTVTSAQKNPTAFYLCATRASYEQYFGPGTRLTVT.

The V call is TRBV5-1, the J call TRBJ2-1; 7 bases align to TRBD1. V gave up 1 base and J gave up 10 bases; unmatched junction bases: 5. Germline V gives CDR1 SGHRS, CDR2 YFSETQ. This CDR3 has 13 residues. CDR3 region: CASSLRQGWEQFF. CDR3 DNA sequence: TGCGCCAGCAGCTTGAGACAGGGCTGGGAGCAGTTCTTC.

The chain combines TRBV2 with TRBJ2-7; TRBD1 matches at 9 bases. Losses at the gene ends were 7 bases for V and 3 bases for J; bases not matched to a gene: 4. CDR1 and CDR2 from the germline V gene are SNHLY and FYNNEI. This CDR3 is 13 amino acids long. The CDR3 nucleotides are TGTGCCAGCAACACGGACAGGGGCTACGAGCAGTACTTC. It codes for CASNTDRGYEQYF.

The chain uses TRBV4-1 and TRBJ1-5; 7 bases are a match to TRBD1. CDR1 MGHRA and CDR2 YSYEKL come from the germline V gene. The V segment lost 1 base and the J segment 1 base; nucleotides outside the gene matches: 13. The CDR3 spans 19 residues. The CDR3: CASSQGLRDSYSSNQPQHF. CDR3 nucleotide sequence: TGCGCCAGCAGCCAAGGATTAAGGGACAGTTACTCAAGCAATCAGCCCCAGCATTTT.

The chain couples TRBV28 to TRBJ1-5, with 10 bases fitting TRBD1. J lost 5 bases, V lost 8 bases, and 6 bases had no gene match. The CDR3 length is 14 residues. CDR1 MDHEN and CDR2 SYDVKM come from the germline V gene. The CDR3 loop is CASQTGGEYQPQHF. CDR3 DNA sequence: TGTGCCAGCCAGACAGGGGGCGAATATCAGCCCCAGCATTTT.

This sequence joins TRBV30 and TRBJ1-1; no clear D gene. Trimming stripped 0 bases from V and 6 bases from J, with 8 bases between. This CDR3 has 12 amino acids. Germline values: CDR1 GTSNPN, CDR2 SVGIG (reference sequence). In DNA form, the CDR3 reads TGTGCCTGGAGTGTTTCCGGACCTGAAGCTTTCTTT. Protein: CAWSVSGPEAFF.

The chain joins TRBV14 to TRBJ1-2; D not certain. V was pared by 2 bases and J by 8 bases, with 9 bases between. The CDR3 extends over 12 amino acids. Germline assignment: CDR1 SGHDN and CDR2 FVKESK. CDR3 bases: TGTGCCAGCAGCCAACCAAGGTACGGCTACACCTTC. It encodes CASSQPRYGYTF.

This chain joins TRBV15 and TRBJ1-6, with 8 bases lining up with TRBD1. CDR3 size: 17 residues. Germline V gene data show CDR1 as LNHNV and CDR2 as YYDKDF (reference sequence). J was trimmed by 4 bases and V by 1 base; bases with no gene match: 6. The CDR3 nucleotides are TGTGCCACCAGCAGAGCCACCGGACAGGGATATAATTCACCCCTCCACTTT. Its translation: CATSRATGQGYNSPLHF.

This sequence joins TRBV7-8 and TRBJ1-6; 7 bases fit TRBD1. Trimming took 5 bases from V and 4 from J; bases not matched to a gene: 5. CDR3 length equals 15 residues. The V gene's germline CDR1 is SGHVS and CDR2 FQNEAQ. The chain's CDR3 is CASSPGQAYNSPLHF. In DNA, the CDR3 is TGTGCCAGCAGCCCTGGACAGGCTTATAATTCACCCCTCCACTTT. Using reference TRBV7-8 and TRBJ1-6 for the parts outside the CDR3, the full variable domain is GAGVSQSPRYKVAKRGQDVALRCDPISGHVSLFWYQQALGQGPEFLTYFQNEAQLDKSGLPSDRFFAERPEGSVSTLKIQRTQQEDSAVYLCASSPGQAYNSPLHFGNGTRLTVT.

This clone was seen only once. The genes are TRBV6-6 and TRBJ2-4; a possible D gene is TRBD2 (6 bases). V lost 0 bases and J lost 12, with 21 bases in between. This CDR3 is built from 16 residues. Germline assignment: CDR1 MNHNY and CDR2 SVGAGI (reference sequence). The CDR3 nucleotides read TGTGCCAGCAGTTACTCGTGGTCGGCTGCCAGGCGGGATCAGTACTTC. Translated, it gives CASSYSWSAARRDQYF.

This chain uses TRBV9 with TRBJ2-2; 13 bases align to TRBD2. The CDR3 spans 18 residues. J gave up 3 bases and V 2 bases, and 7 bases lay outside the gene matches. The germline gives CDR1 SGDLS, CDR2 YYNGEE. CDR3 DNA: TGTGCCAGCAGCGTGGAACTAGCGGGGGGGCCGGACACCGGGGAGCTGTTTTTT. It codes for CASSVELAGGPDTGELFF.

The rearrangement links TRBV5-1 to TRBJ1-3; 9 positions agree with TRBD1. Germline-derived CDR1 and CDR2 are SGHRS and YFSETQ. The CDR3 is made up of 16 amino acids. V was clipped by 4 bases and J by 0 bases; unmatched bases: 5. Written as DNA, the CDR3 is TGCGCCAGCAGCCTAGCGGACAGGGGCTCTGGAAACACCATATATTTT. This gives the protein CASSLADRGSGNTIYF.

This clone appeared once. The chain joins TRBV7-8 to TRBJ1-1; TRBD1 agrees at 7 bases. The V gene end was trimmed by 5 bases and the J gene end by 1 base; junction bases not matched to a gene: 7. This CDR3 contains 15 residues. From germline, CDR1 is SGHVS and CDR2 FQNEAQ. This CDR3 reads CASSPPTGSNTEAFF. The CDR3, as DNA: TGTGCCAGCAGCCCCCCGACAGGGTCGAACACTGAAGCTTTCTTT.

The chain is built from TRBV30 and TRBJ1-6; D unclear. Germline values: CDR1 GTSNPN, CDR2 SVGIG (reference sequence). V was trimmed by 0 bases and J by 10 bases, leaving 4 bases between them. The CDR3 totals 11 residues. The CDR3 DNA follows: TGTGCCTGGAGTGTTGAATCACCCCTCCACTTT. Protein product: CAWSVESPLHF.

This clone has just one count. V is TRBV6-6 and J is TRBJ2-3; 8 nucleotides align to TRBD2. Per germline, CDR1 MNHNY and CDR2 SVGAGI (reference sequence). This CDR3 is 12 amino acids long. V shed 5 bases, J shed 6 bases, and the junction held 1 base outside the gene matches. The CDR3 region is CASSRGGDTQYF. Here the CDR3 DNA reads TGTGCCAGCAGTCGGGGGGGGGATACGCAGTATTTT.

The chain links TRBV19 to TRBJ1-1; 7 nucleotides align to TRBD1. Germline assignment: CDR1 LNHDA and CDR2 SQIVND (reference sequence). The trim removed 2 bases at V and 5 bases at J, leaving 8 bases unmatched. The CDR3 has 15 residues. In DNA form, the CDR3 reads TGTGCCAGTAGTATAAAGACAGGGTCGGGGACTGAAGCTTTCTTT. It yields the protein CASSIKTGSGTEAFF. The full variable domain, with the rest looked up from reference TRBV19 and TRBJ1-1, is DGGITQSPKYLFRKEGQNVTLSCEQNLNHDAMYWYRQDPGQGLRLIYYSQIVNDFQKGDIAEGYSVSREKKESFPLTVTSAQKNPTAFYLCASSIKTGSGTEAFFGQGTRLTVV.

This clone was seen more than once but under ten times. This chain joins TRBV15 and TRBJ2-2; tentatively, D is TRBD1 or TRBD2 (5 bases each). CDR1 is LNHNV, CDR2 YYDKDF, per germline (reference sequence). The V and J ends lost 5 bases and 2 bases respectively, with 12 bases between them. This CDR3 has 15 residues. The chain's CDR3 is CATSPRGRNTGELFF. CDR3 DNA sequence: TGTGCCACCAGCCCGAGGGGACGTAACACCGGGGAGCTGTTTTTT.